Sequencing of this T cell receptor (beta chain) was carried out in a study of T-cell memory formation after mild COVID-19. A single record per CDR3 protein comes from TCRdb applying MiXCR to the 5' RACE reads. The sample lists roughly 310,000 distinct CDR3 sequences, roughly 15% occurring once. CDR1 is KGHSH, CDR2 LQKENI, per germline. This CDR3 region has 15 residues. V lost 0 bases to trimming and J lost 1 base, with 8 bases between them. The clonotype was recovered from a young man who had mild COVID-19 (a few samples of this study predate the infection). Cell type and time point are not known. The gene calls are TRBV18 and TRBJ2-3, with D unclear. What was sequenced was PBMCs or a T cell subset sorted from them (not recorded which). DNA for the CDR3: TGTGCCAGCTCACCACCGAGGATCGGCACAGATACGCAGTATTTT. Translated, it gives CASSPPRIGTDTQYF.